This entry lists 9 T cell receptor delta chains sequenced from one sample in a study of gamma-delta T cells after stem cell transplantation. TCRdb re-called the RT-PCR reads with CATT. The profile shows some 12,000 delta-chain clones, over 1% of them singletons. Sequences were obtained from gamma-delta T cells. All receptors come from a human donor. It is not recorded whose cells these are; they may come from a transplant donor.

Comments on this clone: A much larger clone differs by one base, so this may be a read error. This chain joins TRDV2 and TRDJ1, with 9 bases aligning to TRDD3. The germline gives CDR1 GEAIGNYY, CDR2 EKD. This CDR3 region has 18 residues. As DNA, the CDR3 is TGTGCCCGTGACACCCTTCGTACTGGGGGAACAAACACCGATAAACTCATCTTT. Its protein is CARDTLRTGGTNTDKLIF.

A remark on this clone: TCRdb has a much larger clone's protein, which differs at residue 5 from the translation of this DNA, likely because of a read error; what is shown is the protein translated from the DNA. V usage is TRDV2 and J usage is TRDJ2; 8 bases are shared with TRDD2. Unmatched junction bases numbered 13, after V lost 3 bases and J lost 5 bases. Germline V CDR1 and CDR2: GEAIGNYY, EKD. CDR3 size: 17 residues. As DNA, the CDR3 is TGTGCCTGTGACGATCTTCCTACGCGCTTTCCTACAGCACAACTCTTCTTT. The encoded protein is CACDDLPTRFPTAQLFF.

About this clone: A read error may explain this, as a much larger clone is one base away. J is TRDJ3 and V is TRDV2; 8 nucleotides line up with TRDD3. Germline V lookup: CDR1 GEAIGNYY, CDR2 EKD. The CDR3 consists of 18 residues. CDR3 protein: CARDKLGASSWDTRQMFF. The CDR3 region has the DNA TGTGCCCGTGACAAACTGGGGGCGAGCTCCTGGGACACCCGACAGATGTTTTTC.

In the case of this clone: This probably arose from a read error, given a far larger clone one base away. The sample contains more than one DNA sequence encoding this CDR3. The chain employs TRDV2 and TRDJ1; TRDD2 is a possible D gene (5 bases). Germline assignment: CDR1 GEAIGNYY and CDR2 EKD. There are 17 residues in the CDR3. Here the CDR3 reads CACDTHFFQGATDKLIF. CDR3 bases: TGTGCCTGTGACACCCACTTCTTCCAGGGCGCTACCGATAAACTTATCTTT.

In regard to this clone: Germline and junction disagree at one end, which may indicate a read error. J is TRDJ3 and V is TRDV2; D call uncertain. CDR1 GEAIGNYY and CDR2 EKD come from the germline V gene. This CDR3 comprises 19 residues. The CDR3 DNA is TGTGCCCGTGACACGGGAGGGTTCCAAAGCTCCTGGGACACCCGACAGATGTTTTTC. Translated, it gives CARDTGGFQSSWDTRQMFF.

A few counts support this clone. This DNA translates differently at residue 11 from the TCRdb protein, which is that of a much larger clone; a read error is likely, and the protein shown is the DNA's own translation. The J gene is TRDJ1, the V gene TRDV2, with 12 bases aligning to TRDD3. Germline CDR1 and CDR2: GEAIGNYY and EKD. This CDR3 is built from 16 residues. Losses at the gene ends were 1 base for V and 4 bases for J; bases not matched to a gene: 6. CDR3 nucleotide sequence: TGTGCCTGTGACACACTGGGGGATACTGGGAACGATAAACTCATCTTT. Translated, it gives CACDTLGDTGNDKLIF.

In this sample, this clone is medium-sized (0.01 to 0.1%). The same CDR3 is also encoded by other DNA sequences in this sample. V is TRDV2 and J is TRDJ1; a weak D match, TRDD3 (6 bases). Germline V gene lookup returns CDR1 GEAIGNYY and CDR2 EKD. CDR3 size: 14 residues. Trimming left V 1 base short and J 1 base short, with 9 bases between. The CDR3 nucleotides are TGTGCCTGTGACACGTTGGGGGGCACCGATAAACTCATCTTT. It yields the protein CACDTLGGTDKLIF.

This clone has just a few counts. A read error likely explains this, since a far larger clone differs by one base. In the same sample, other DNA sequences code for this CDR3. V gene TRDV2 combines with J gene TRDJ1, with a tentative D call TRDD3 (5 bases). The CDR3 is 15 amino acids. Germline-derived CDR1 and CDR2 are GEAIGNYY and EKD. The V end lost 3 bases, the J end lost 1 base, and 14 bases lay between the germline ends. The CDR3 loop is CACDEWGRGTDKLIF. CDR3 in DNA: TGTGCCTGTGACGAGTGGGGAAGGGGCACCGATAAACTCATCTTT.

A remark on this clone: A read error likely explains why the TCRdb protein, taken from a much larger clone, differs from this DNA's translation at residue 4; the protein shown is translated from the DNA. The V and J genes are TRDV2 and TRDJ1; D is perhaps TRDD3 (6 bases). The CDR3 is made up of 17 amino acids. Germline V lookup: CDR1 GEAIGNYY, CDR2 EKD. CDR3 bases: TGTGCCTGTGGCACCGTAAGTCCGGGTACTGGGACCGATAAACTCATCTTT. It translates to CACGTVSPGTGTDKLIF.